This entry describes one T cell receptor (beta chain). The CDR3 length is 15 residues. V was pared by 1 base and J by 8 bases, with 5 bases of the junction left unmatched. CDR1 is SGHDN, CDR2 FVKESK, per germline. The data were obtained in a study of cytomegalovirus exposure and HLA in healthy donors. About the study: A previous analysis identified around 120 million unique TCR beta sequences derived from roughly 180 million T cells.

Researchers ran the PCR with 60 Vbeta and 13 Jbeta primers. Clones were read by immunoSEQ multiplex PCR, and TCRdb kept only the in-frame ones, dropping some. The sample consists of around 60,000 clones, around 80% of them appearing once. The sequenced material came from PBMCs. This TCR was sampled from a man between 50 and 59 years old in good health and CMV-seropositive. The genes are TRBV14 and TRBJ1-6; TRBD1 aligns across 7 bases. CDR3 DNA: TGTGCCAGCAGCCAAGCTACAGGGGTGGATTCACCCCTCCACTTT. Its translation is CASSQATGVDSPLHF.